The 21 T cell receptor beta chains reported below all come from one sample, sequenced in a study of identical twins. A single record per CDR3 protein comes from TCRdb applying MiXCR to the 5' RACE reads. The sample lists about 210,000 distinct CDR3 sequences; about a tenth were seen once. Material for sequencing was memory (CD45RO+) T cells sorted from blood. The receptor source for this set is a woman aged 18 to 35 in good health.

The chain recombines TRBV2 with TRBJ2-3, with D uncertain. Germline CDR1 is SNHLY and CDR2 is FYNNEI. This CDR3 is built from 13 residues. V lost 5 bases and J 4 bases, leaving 10 bases between the germline ends. The CDR3 sequence: CASSSQGPDTQYF. CDR3 DNA: TGTGCCAGCAGTTCCCAAGGACCAGATACGCAGTATTTT.

The table lists this clonotype with a few counts. The chain is built from TRBV6-1 and TRBJ2-2, with D possibly TRBD1 on 5 matching bases. The CDR3 contains 15 residues. Trimming took 7 bases from V and 0 from J, leaving 12 bases between them. The germline gives CDR1 MNHNS, CDR2 SASEGT. The CDR3 DNA is TGTGCCAGCAAAATTACAGGCGCGAACACCGGGGAGCTGTTTTTT. This codes for CASKITGANTGELFF.

The rearrangement joins TRBV11-2 to TRBJ1-4; 10 bases are shared with TRBD1. This CDR3 contains 20 residues. Unmatched junction bases numbered 11, after V lost 1 base and J lost 0 bases. Germline V gene lookup returns CDR1 SGHAT and CDR2 FQNNGV. The CDR3 sequence: CASSLGTRSGTGATNEKLFF. The CDR3 coding sequence is TGTGCCAGCAGCTTAGGGACACGTTCCGGGACAGGGGCAACTAATGAAAAACTGTTTTTT.

Only a few counts were recorded for this clonotype. The chain employs TRBV3-1 and TRBJ2-2; TRBD2 might be the D (5 bases). Per germline, CDR1 LGHDT and CDR2 YNNKEL (reference sequence). Trimming removed 0 bases from V and 3 bases from J, with 14 bases in between. The CDR3 is 17 amino acids. CDR3 loop: CASSQEGEGSYTGELFF. The CDR3 bases are TGTGCCAGCAGCCAAGAAGGAGAGGGTTCTTACACCGGGGAGCTGTTTTTT.

The V gene is TRBV19, the J gene TRBJ2-2; 9 nucleotides agree with TRBD1. This CDR3 region has 15 residues. V gave up 3 bases and J gave up 4 bases; unmatched junction bases: 3. Germline values: CDR1 LNHDA, CDR2 SQIVND (reference sequence). The CDR3 sequence is CASSMGDRVTGELFF. CDR3 bases: TGTGCCAGTAGTATGGGGGACAGGGTCACCGGGGAGCTGTTTTTT.

This clonotype has ten or more counts. This chain connects TRBV12-3 or TRBV12-4 to TRBJ2-2, with D possibly being TRBD2 (5 bases). The germline V and J ends were trimmed by 3 bases and 4 bases, with 6 bases remaining between them. The CDR3 has 13 residues. For the CDR3, the DNA is TGTGCCAGCAGTTTGAGGGCCACCGGGGAGCTGTTTTTT. Amino acid sequence: CASSLRATGELFF.

The sample holds many counts of this clonotype. The V gene is TRBV5-1, the J gene TRBJ2-3; unclear D gene. With 6 bases removed from V and 3 bases from J, the gap between germline ends came to 14 bases. Germline loops: CDR1 SGHRS, CDR2 YFSETQ. This CDR3 has 14 amino acids. For the CDR3, the DNA is TGCGCCAGCAAGGGTCAACTTTTAACAGATACGCAGTATTTT. Translated: CASKGQLLTDTQYF.

This clonotype was found many times. The CDR3 protein is CAGGTAISGANVLTF. CDR3 bases: TGTGCCGGAGGGACAGCTATCTCTGGGGCCAACGTCCTGACTTTC. This sequence joins TRBV12-3 or TRBV12-4 and TRBJ2-6, with D tentatively TRBD1 (7 bases). The ends were cut back, 11 bases at V and 0 bases at J, with 14 bases in the middle. This CDR3 is 15 amino acids long.

This clonotype was observed at least ten times. This rearrangement joins TRBV12-3 or TRBV12-4 to TRBJ1-1, with 7 positions matching TRBD1. This CDR3 is 13 amino acids long. Germline trimming cut 3 bases from V and 5 bases from J; bases unmatched to any gene: 3. The CDR3 here is CASSFGQATEAFF. CDR3 nucleotide sequence: TGTGCCAGCAGTTTTGGACAGGCAACTGAAGCTTTCTTT.

This chain uses TRBV5-1 with TRBJ2-7; TRBD2 agrees at 12 bases. Germline CDR1 reads SGHRS; CDR2 reads YFSETQ. There are 16 residues in the CDR3. The junction had 9 bases not matched to a gene; V was cut back by 4 bases and J by 4 bases. The DNA for the CDR3 is TGCGCCAGCAGCCACCGGACTAGCGGGATTACTTACGAGCAGTACTTC. This encodes CASSHRTSGITYEQYF.

This clonotype was detected only a few times. The chain couples TRBV20-1 to TRBJ2-3; 8 bases line up with TRBD2. In germline, CDR1 is DFQATT, CDR2 SNEGSKA (reference sequence). The CDR3 sequence is 15 residues long. With V trimmed by 1 base and J by 0 bases, 3 bases remained unmatched. As DNA, the CDR3 is TGCAGTGCTAGAGCCCAGCGGGAGAGCACAGATACGCAGTATTTT. Translated: CSARAQRESTDTQYF.

V gene TRBV27 combines with J gene TRBJ2-7; TRBD1 matches 7 bases. Unmatched junction bases numbered 7, after V lost 10 bases and J lost 1 base. Germline-derived CDR1 and CDR2 are MNHEY and SMNVEV (reference sequence). The CDR3 spans 13 residues. This chain's CDR3 is CATTRQGSYEQYF. In DNA, the CDR3 is TGTGCCACTACTCGACAGGGTTCCTACGAGCAGTACTTC.

This clonotype is medium-sized within its sample. This rearrangement joins TRBV12-3 or TRBV12-4 to TRBJ2-7, with D unresolved. This CDR3 is built from 13 residues. The V and J ends lost 3 bases and 0 bases respectively, with 6 bases between them. The chain's CDR3 is CASSFIPSYEQYF. CDR3 bases: TGTGCCAGCAGTTTTATACCCTCCTACGAGCAGTACTTC.

This chain connects TRBV12-3 or TRBV12-4 to TRBJ2-6; 7 bases line up with TRBD1. CDR3 size: 16 residues. V lost 3 bases, J lost 2 bases, and 4 bases stayed unmatched. CDR3 loop: CASSLTGLTGANVLTF. The CDR3 DNA reads as TGTGCCAGCAGTTTGACAGGGCTCACTGGGGCCAACGTCCTGACTTTC.

This clonotype was detected a few times. The chain joins TRBV27 to TRBJ2-7, with TRBD2 identical over 11 bases. Per the germline V gene, CDR1 is MNHEY and CDR2 is SMNVEV (reference sequence). The CDR3 runs to 17 residues. Unmatched junction bases numbered 8, after V lost 2 bases and J lost 2 bases. The CDR3 DNA sequence: TGTGCCAGCAGTTTACTGCTAGCGGGGGGTTCTGCCTACGAGCAGTACTTC. It encodes CASSLLLAGGSAYEQYF.

The chain recombines TRBV6-1 with TRBJ2-7; no clear D. Trimming shortened V by 7 bases and J by 0 bases, and 22 bases separated the two germline ends. CDR1 is MNHNS, CDR2 SASEGT, per germline. The CDR3 sequence is 17 residues long. The CDR3 reads CASKRGLFGASSYEQYF. The CDR3 DNA reads as TGTGCCAGCAAACGTGGGCTGTTTGGCGCGAGCTCCTACGAGCAGTACTTC.

This rearrangement joins TRBV5-1 to TRBJ2-7; 11 nucleotides agree with TRBD2. This CDR3 has 15 amino acids. Germline V CDR1 and CDR2: SGHRS, YFSETQ. V gave up 4 bases and J gave up 3 bases; unmatched junction bases: 6. CDR3: CASSMGLAELYEQYF. The CDR3 nucleotides are TGCGCCAGCAGCATGGGACTAGCGGAACTCTACGAGCAGTACTTC.

The V and J genes are TRBV7-2 and TRBJ2-3; the D call may be TRBD1 or TRBD2 (6 bases each). Germline CDR1 SGHTA, CDR2 FQGNSA. V lost 2 bases, J lost 4 bases, and 13 bases lay in between. This CDR3 comprises 15 residues. CDR3 sequence: CASSLRGAGADTQYF. CDR3 in DNA: TGTGCCAGCAGCTTAAGGGGGGCAGGGGCAGATACGCAGTATTTT.

This clonotype was seen ten or more times. V usage is TRBV2 and J usage is TRBJ2-1; 9 bases are a match to TRBD2. Trimming at V came to 11 bases and at J to 3 bases, leaving 8 bases not matched to a gene. CDR3 length: 14 amino acids. Germline CDR1 and CDR2: SNHLY and FYNNEI. In DNA form, the CDR3 reads TGTGCCGCCGTCGGCGGGAGGGGCTACAATGAGCAGTTCTTC. Amino acids: CAAVGGRGYNEQFF.

This clonotype was counted at least ten times. The gene calls are TRBV6-5 and TRBJ1-6, with D possibly matching TRBD1 (6 bases). This CDR3 is built from 13 residues. Trimming left V 4 bases short and J 10 bases short, with 11 bases between. CDR1 is MNHEY, CDR2 SVGAGI, per germline. CDR3 sequence reads: CASSSHRDSPLHF. The DNA of the CDR3 is TGTGCCAGCAGTTCTCACAGGGACTCACCCCTCCACTTT.

This clonotype occurred many times. V is TRBV10-3 and J is TRBJ1-1; 9 nucleotides line up with TRBD1. Germline V gene lookup returns CDR1 ENHRY and CDR2 SYGVKD. Trimming took 2 bases from V and 9 from J; bases not matched to a gene: 7. The CDR3 runs to 14 residues. The CDR3, as DNA: TGTGCCATCAGTGAGACGCAAGGACAGGGGCAAGCTTTCTTT. It codes for CAISETQGQGQAFF.